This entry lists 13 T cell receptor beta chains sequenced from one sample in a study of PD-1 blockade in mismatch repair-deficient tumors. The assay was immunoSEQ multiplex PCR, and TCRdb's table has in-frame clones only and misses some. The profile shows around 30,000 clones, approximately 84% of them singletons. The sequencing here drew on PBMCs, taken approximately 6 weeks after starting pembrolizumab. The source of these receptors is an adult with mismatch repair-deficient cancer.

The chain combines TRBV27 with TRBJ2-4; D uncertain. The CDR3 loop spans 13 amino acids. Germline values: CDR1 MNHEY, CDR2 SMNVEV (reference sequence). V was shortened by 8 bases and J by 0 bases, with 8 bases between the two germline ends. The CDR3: CASGPAAKNIQYF. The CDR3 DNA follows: TGTGCCAGCGGCCCTGCAGCCAAAAACATTCAGTACTTC.

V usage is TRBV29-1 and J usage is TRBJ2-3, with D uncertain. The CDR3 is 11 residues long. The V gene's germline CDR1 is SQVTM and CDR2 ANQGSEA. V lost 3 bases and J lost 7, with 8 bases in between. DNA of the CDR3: TGCAGCGTTGATGACTCTTATACGCAGTATTTT. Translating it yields CSVDDSYTQYF.

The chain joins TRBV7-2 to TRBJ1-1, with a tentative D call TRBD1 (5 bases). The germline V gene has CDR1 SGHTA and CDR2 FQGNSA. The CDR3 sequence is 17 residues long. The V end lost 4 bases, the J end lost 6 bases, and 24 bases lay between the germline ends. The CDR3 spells CASSYRGRPEFKSEAFF. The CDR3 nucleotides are TGTGCCAGCAGCTACCGGGGGAGGCCCGAGTTTAAATCTGAAGCTTTCTTT.

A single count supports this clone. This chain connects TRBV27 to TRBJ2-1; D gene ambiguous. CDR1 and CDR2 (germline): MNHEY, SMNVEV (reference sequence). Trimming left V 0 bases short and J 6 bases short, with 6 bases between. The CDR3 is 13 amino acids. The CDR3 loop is CASSLSPGNEQFF. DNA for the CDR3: TGTGCCAGCAGTTTATCGCCGGGCAATGAGCAGTTCTTC.

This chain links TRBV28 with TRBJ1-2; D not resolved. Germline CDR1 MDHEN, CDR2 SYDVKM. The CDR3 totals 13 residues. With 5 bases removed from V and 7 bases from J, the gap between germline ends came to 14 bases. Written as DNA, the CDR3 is TGTGCCAGCAGTCCCCCCAACCCCGGTGGCTACACCTTC. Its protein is CASSPPNPGGYTF.

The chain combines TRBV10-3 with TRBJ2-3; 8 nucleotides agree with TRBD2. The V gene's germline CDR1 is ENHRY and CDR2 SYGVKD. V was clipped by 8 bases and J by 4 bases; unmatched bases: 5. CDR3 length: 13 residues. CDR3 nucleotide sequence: TGTGCCATCCAGCGGGAGAACGCAGATACGCAGTATTTT. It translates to CAIQRENADTQYF.

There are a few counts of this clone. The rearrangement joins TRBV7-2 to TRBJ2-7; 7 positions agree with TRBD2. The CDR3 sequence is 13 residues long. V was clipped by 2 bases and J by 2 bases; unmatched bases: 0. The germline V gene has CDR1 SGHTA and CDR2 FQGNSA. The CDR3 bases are TGTGCCAGCAGCTTACTAGCGGCCTACGAGCAGTACTTC. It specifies CASSLLAAYEQYF.

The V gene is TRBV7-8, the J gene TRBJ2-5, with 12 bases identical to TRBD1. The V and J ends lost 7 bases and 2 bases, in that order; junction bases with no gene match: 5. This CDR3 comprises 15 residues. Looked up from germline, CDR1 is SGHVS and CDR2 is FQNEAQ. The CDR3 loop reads CASTRGQGAQETQYF. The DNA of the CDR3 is TGTGCCAGCACCAGGGGACAGGGGGCTCAAGAGACCCAGTACTTC.

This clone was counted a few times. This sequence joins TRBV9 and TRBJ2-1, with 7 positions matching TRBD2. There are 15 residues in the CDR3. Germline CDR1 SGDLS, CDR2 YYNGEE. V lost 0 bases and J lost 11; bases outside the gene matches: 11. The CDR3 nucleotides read TGTGCCAGCAGCGTAGACGGGCGGGAGAGGGGTAAGCAGTTCTTC. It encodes CASSVDGRERGKQFF.

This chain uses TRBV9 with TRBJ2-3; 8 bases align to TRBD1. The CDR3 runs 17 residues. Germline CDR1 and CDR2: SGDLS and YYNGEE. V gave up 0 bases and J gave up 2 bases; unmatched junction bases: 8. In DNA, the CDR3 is TGTGCCAGCAGCGTAGGTATCGTGGACAGGGCCACAGATACGCAGTATTTT. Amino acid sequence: CASSVGIVDRATDTQYF.

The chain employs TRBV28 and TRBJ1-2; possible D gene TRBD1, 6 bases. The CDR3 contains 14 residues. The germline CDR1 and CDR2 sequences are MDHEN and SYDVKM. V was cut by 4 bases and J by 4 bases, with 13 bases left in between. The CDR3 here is CASSSRTAIYGYTF. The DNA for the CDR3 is TGTGCCAGCAGTTCCCGGACAGCGATCTATGGCTACACCTTC.

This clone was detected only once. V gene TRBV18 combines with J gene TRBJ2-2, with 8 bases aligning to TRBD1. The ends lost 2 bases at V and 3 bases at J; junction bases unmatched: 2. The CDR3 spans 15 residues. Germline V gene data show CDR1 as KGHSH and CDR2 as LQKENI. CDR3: CASSPTTGDTGELFF. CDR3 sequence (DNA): TGTGCCAGCTCACCAACGACAGGGGACACCGGGGAGCTGTTTTTT.

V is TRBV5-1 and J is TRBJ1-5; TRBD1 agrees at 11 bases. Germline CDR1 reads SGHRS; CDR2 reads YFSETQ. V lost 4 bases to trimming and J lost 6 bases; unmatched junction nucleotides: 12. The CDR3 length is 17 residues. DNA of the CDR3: TGCGCCAGCAGCCCCGGGACAGGGGGTGCGATGGTTCAGCCCCAGCATTTT. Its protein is CASSPGTGGAMVQPQHF.